This T cell receptor (beta chain) was sequenced in a study of blood T cell repertoires in COVID-19. Overall study: Samples taken during acute and convalescent COVID-19 were collected in the United States, Italy and Spain. T cells, B-cell-depleted T cells, or PBMCs supplied cDNA or gDNA.

V lost 0 bases and J lost 3, with 14 bases in between. Germline lookup yields CDR1 SGHRS and CDR2 YFSETQ. CDR3 length equals 16 residues. Original processing notes: Estimated nucleated cell counts came from reference gene primer amplification. Profiled with immunoSEQ multiplex PCR; TCRdb holds only in-frame clones, not every one. V and J calls and clone size are as listed in that table; D and trimming were resolved from the DNA. The data contain 150,000 to 200,000 clones, 80% to 90% of them singletons. Only one count was recorded for this clone. The TCR sequence derives from a man aged 65 to 79 with active or convalescent COVID-19. The chain recombines TRBV5-1 with TRBJ2-3; D is perhaps TRBD1 (5 bases). Sequencing was carried out using peripheral blood. CDR3 nucleotide sequence: TGCGCCAGCAGCTTGGTAGGGGCAGGTACGACAGATACGCAGTATTTT. It encodes CASSLVGAGTTDTQYF. The entire variable domain, with the rest obtained from reference TRBV5-1 and TRBJ2-3, is as follows: KAGVTQTPRYLIKTRGQQVTLSCSPISGHRSVSWYQQTPGQGLQFLFEYFSETQRNKGNFPGRFSGRQFSNSRSEMNVSTLELGDSALYLCASSLVGAGTTDTQYFGPGTRLTVL.